A single T cell receptor (beta chain) is shown here with its context. This entry is derived from a study of blood T cell repertoires in COVID-19. At the level of the study: Donors in the United States, Italy and Spain gave samples during acute or convalescent COVID-19. The cDNA or gDNA used as material had been derived from T cells, B-cell-depleted T cells, or PBMCs.

Germline V gene sequence: CDR1 GTSNPN, CDR2 SVGIG (reference sequence). V dropped 0 bases and J dropped 1; count of bases not matched to a gene: 9. The CDR3 spans 17 residues. Original processing methods: Amplification of reference gene primers was used by the study to estimate nucleated cell counts. Profiled with immunoSEQ multiplex PCR; TCRdb holds only in-frame clones, not every one. Clonal size and the V and J genes are those of that table, whereas D and trimming came from the DNA. The table records over 200,000 clones, 88% of them present only once. The sequence was collected from a woman aged 40 to 50 who had recovered from COVID-19. This rearrangement joins TRBV30 to TRBJ1-2; 9 bases match TRBD1. Sequencing input: peripheral blood. CDR3 nucleotides: TGTGCCTGGAGTGTAGGGGTGAACAGGGGGCTTAACTATGGCTACACCTTC. Translated, it gives CAWSVGVNRGLNYGYTF.